This T cell receptor (beta chain) is drawn from a study of blood T cell repertoires in COVID-19. The CDR3 is 15 amino acids. Per germline, CDR1 MDHEN and CDR2 SYDVKM. Trimming took 3 bases from V and 5 from J, leaving 11 bases between them. Generated by immunoSEQ multiplex PCR, the TCRdb table keeps only in-frame clones and is missing some. This sample has 100,000 to 150,000 clones, with approximately 83% found just once. V usage is TRBV28 and J usage is TRBJ1-6; D might be TRBD1 (5 bases). This clonotype was obtained from a man aged 55 to 69 with acute or convalescent COVID-19. Sequencing was performed on peripheral blood. CDR3 bases: TGTGCCAGCAGTTTGGTGACAGTTCATAATTCACCCCTCCACTTT. Its protein is CASSLVTVHNSPLHF.